This T cell receptor (beta chain) was identified during a study of naive and memory T cell subsets. Overall study findings and caveats: Diversity fell and Gini index rose from naive through CM, EM, EMRA. Over 85% of naive TCR sequences appeared only once, unlike memory subsets.

This clonotype was recorded a few times. Its target is unknown. Overnight CMV lysate stimulation of fresh PBMCs defined donor CMV status by CD4+ IFNgamma. CD4 T cells were positively selected, then CD8 T cells from the CD4-negative fraction. An equimolar mix of two oligonucleotides served as the beta constant-region primer for TRBC1 and TRBC2. TCRdb reanalysed the UMI-ligation and nested PCR reads using MiXCR and keeps one entry per CDR3 protein. The sample lists approximately 140,000 distinct CDR3 sequences, around 15% occurring once. Germline values: CDR1 SGHRS, CDR2 YFSETQ. The CDR3 sequence is 16 residues long. V was clipped by 0 bases and J by 0 bases, with 12 bases between them.

Sequencing was done on a sample of naive CD4+ T cells from blood. This receptor was obtained from a human donor in good health. The chain is built from TRBV5-1 and TRBJ1-1, with D possibly matching TRBD1 (6 bases). This CDR3 is CASSLEVGGVNTEAFF. For the CDR3, the DNA is TGCGCCAGCAGCTTGGAGGTAGGGGGTGTGAACACTGAAGCTTTCTTT.